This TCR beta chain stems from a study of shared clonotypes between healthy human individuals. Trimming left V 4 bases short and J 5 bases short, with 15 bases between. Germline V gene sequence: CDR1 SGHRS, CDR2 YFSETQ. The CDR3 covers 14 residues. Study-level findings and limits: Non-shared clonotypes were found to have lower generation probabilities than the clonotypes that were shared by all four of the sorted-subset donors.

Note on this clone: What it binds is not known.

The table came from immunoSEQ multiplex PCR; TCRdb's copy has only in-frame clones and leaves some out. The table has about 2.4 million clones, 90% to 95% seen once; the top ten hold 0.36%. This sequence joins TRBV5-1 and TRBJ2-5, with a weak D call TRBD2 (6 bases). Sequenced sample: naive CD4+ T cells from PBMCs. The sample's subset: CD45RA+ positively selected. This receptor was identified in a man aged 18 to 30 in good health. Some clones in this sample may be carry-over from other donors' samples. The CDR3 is CASSGRDSGETQYF. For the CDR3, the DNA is TGCGCCAGCAGCGGCCGGGACTCTGGGGAGACCCAGTACTTC.